Presented here are 11 T cell receptor beta chains from one specimen sequenced in a study of CD8+CD57+ T cells in acquired aplastic anemia. TCR beta VDJ and CDR3 profiling used genomic DNA as template. TCRdb re-called the reads with MiXCR, one entry per CDR3 protein. This table has 260,000 or so distinct CDR3 sequences, approximately 86% appearing once. Patients sequenced had flow cytometry evidence of CD8+CD57+ cell expansion. The sample taken for sequencing was sorted CD4+, CD8+, or CD8+CD57+ T cells (not recorded which) from PBMCs. The receptors shown here come from a human donor with aplastic anemia.

Concerning this clonotype itself: Without the conserved terminal phenylalanine or tryptophan, this CDR3 likely stems from a read error. It is unclear where the CDR3 begins or ends on the DNA, so no DNA is shown, and the CDR3 is as TCRdb lists it. This chain uses TRBV7-9 with TRBJ2-5; no DNA check was done on the table's D call, TRBD2. The CDR3 spans 12 amino acids, including both terminal residues. Germline V gene sequence: CDR1 SEHNR, CDR2 FQNEAQ (reference sequence). Here the CDR3 reads CARHWARRSGCV.

This clonotype has ten or more counts. This chain connects TRBV20-1 to TRBJ2-5; D is uncertain. The V gene's germline CDR1 is DFQATT and CDR2 SNEGSKA (reference sequence). This CDR3 is built from 12 residues. Trimming stripped 3 bases from V and 4 bases from J, with 9 bases between. The CDR3 protein is CSASHTGETQYF. The CDR3 DNA follows: TGCAGTGCTAGCCACACGGGAGAGACCCAGTACTTC.

The V and J genes are TRBV12-3 or TRBV12-4 and TRBJ1-6; 8 bases align to TRBD1. This CDR3 spans 14 amino acids. Trimming cost V 7 bases and J 10 bases; bases outside gene matches: 9. The CDR3 here is CASTSSRGLSPLHF. The CDR3 DNA reads TGTGCCAGCACTTCAAGCAGGGGGCTATCACCCCTCCACTTT.

Regarding this clonotype: One end of the junction does not line up with germline, which may come from a read error. V gene TRBV7-9 combines with J gene TRBJ2-5; D gene ambiguous. CDR1 is SEHNR, CDR2 FQNEAQ, per germline (reference sequence). The CDR3 covers 14 residues. DNA of the CDR3: TGTGCCACCAGCAGAGGCCGCGAGCAAGAGACCCAAGACTTC. Residues: CATSRGREQETQDF.

This clonotype is a singleton in its sample. V usage is TRBV5-4 and J usage is TRBJ2-7; 7 bases agree with TRBD2. The CDR3 consists of 15 residues. Germline trimming cut 4 bases from V and 0 bases from J; bases unmatched to any gene: 7. In germline, CDR1 is SGHNT, CDR2 YYREEE (reference sequence). Written as DNA, the CDR3 is TGTGCCAGCAGCCCTGCTAGCGGAAGCTCCTACGAGCAGTACTTC. This codes for CASSPASGSSYEQYF.

The chain carries TRBV7-2 and TRBJ1-1; D unresolved. V gave up 1 base and J gave up 6 bases, with 15 bases separating them. This CDR3 region has 15 residues. The germline V gene has CDR1 SGHTA and CDR2 FQGNSA. The CDR3 loop reads CASSLDLTGHSEAFF. CDR3 coding DNA: TGTGCCAGCAGCTTAGATCTGACCGGGCACTCTGAAGCTTTCTTT. Full variable domain (outside the CDR3, taken from reference TRBV7-2 and TRBJ1-1): GAGVSQSPSNKVTEKGKDVELRCDPISGHTALYWYRQSLGQGLEFLIYFQGNSAPDKSGLPSDRFSAERTGGSVSTLTIQRTQQEDSAVYLCASSLDLTGHSEAFFGQGTRLTVV.

To note about this clonotype: The conserved phenylalanine or tryptophan normally closing the CDR3 is absent here, so this likely arose from a read error. It is unclear where the CDR3 begins or ends on the DNA, so no DNA is shown, and the CDR3 is as TCRdb lists it. The CDR3 here is CASSDGTARNQLQRL. The gene calls are TRBV2 and TRBJ1-5. The CDR3 contains 15 residues when both ends are counted. The V gene's germline CDR1 is SNHLY and CDR2 FYNNEI.

The rearrangement uses TRBV5-4 and TRBJ1-1; no clear D gene. The CDR3 spans 14 residues. CDR1 and CDR2 (germline): SGHNT, YYREEE (reference sequence). Trimming stripped 2 bases from V and 1 base from J, with 9 bases between. The CDR3 nucleotides are TGTGCCAGCAGCTTTACTAGCGAGAACACTGAAGCTTTCTTT. Protein product: CASSFTSENTEAFF.

The J gene is TRBJ2-5, the V gene TRBV7-2; TRBD1 matches at 7 bases. The CDR3 extends over 15 amino acids. With 6 bases clipped from V and 9 bases from J, the junction kept 16 bases outside the gene matches. Germline loops: CDR1 SGHTA, CDR2 FQGNSA. DNA for the CDR3: TGTGCCAGCAGTTCTACAGGGGCTTGGGGCTATGCCCAGTACTTC. This translates into CASSSTGAWGYAQYF.

Points on this clonotype: This CDR3 is missing its conserved last phenylalanine or tryptophan, likely due to a read error. The DNA is left out, because the CDR3 cannot be placed on it with certainty; the CDR3 is given as TCRdb lists it. The CDR3 here is CASRDRGRAVACAGHH. The rearrangement joins TRBV2 to TRBJ2-7; TRBD1 reflects the table's D call only, with no check against the DNA. Both ends counted, the CDR3 spans 16 residues. Per germline, CDR1 SNHLY and CDR2 FYNNEI.

The V call is TRBV11-3, the J call TRBJ1-1; no definite D call. The CDR3 extends over 13 amino acids. Deletions cut 0 bases from V and 11 bases from J, with 13 bases between. CDR1 is SGHNT, CDR2 YENEEA, per germline. This chain's CDR3 is CASSLDVPILAFF. The CDR3 bases are TGTGCCAGCAGCTTAGACGTCCCGATACTGGCTTTCTTT.